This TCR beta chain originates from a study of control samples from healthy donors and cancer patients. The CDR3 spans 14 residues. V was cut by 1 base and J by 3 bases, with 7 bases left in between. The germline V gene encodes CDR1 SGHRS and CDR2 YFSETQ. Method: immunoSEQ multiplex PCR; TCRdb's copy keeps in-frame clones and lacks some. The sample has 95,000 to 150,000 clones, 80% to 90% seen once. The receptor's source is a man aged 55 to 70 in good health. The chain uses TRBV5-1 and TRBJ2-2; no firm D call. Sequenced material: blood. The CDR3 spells CASSLIGDTGELFF. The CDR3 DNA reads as TGCGCCAGCAGCTTGATCGGAGACACCGGGGAGCTGTTTTTT.